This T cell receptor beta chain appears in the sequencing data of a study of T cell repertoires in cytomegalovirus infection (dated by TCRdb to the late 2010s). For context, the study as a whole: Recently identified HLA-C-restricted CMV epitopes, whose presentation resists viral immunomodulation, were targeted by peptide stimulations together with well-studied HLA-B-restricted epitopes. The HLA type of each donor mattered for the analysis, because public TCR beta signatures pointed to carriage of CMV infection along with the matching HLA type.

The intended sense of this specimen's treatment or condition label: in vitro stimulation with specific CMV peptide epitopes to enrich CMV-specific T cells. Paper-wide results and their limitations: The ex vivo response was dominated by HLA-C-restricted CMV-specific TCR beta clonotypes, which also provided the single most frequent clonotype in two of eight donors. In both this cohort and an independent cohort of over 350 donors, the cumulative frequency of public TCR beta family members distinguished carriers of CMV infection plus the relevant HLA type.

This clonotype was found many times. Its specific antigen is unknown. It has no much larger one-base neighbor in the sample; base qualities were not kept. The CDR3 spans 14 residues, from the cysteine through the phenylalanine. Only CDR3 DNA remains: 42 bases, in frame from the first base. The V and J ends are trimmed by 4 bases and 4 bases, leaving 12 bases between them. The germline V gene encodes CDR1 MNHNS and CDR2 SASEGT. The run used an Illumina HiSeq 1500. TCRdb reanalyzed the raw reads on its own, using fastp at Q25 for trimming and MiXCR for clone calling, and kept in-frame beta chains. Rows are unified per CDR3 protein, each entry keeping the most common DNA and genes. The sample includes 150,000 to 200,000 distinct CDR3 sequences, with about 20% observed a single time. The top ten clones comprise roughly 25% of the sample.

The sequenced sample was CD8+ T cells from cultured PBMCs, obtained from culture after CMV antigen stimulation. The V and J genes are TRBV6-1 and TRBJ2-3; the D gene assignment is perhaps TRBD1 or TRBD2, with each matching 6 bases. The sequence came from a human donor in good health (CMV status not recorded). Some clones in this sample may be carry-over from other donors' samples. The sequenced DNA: TGTGCCAGCAGTGCGGGGGCTGGTGCAGATACGCAGTATTTT. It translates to CASSAGAGADTQYF.